This T cell receptor beta chain was sequenced in a study of siplizumab effects on memory and regulatory T cells (dated by TCRdb to between 2017 and 2020). Study-level background: The effect of the anti-CD2 antibody siplizumab on alloreactive T-cell subsets was examined in allogeneic mixed lymphocyte reactions constructed from human PBMCs. Results the study describes overall, beyond this receptor: The suppressive function of proliferating Tregs from siplizumab cultures was not functionally confirmed. Greater diversity appeared to be present in unstimulated naive T cells than in memory T cells, and a substantial contribution to the alloresponse seemed to be made by naive cells. The cumulative frequency of alloreactive sequences traceable to unstimulated CD4+ memory T cells was significantly reduced by siplizumab. Sequences below about 10^-5 frequency were poorly captured, so only a minor fraction of alloreactive clones could be mapped to unstimulated subsets. Roughly 75-97% of proliferating CD4+ or CD8+ clones could not be assigned a naive or memory phenotype. In reactions with siplizumab, an average of about 69% of mappable alloreactive CD4+ clones were Treg-derived, compared with 26.9% in control reactions.

Note on this clone: Its binding antigen is unknown. No clone much larger than this one lies a single base away; base qualities are absent.

From the germline V gene, CDR1 is KGHSH and CDR2 is LQKENI. From the cysteine through the phenylalanine, the CDR3 covers 16 amino acids. The read is trimmed to its CDR3 DNA, 48 bases read in frame from base 1. Here V drops 3 bases and J drops 12 bases, and the junction holds 11 bases not matched to any gene. Sorted unstimulated T cells and proliferating T cells recovered from mixed lymphocyte reactions underwent TCRbeta CDR3 sequencing. Fresh whole blood from roughly ten HLA-typed healthy donors served as the source for isolating PBMCs. The method was the immunoSEQ multiplex PCR assay. The deep sequencing platform assayed approximately 10^5 TCR templates per sample. Genomic DNA extracted from sorted T cells was the material used for TCRbeta CDR3 sequencing. On the authors' methods: Clonal analysis of TCRbeta CDR3 data was done in the R programming language. Comparing unstimulated samples against CFSE-low samples taken after the reaction was how alloreactive CD4+ and CD8+ clones were defined. By matching sequences to the repertoires of sorted unstimulated Treg and non-Treg cells, each alloreactive CD4+ clone was assigned a regulatory or non-regulatory origin. As stored in TCRdb, this immuneACCESS dataset retains in-frame rearrangements with V and J assigned. A fraction of the clones does not appear; measured against another copy, unresolved V genes explain less than half of the discrepancy, and the remainder lacks a known reason. D and trimming were read from the DNA, whereas the V and J calls and clone size are those reported in that table. This sample gives more than 85,000 clones in total; 80% to 95% of them show up just once. Jointly, the top ten make up 1.3% of the sample.

Material: CD4+ T cells sorted from blood. The chain joins TRBV18 to TRBJ2-1; the central 13 bases match TRBD2. This TCR derives from a human donor in good health. The nucleotide sequence is given as TGTGCCAGCTCACCCCCGGGACTAGCGGGGAACAAACGGCAGTTCTTC. Translated, it reads CASSPPGLAGNKRQFF.